This T cell receptor (beta chain) was sequenced in a study of a mutant IDH1 vaccine in newly diagnosed glioma. Some clones are missing from TCRdb's copy, which holds only in-frame ones; the method was immunoSEQ multiplex PCR. This sample has nearly 70,000 clones, with less than 85% found just once. As to time point: baseline, week 1 (first vaccination visit). Treatment reported: pre-vaccination baseline after standard-of-care therapy. New IDH1-mutant, ATRX-lost WHO grade 3 or 4 astrocytomas occurred in donors. Regarding the study as a whole: Whatever changes occurred in top peripheral T cell clonotypes seemed unrelated to pseudoprogression. Vaccine-induced responses were seen in about 93% of patients, spanning several MHC alleles.

In regard to this clone: Antigen unknown.

Trimming pared 4 bases from V and 0 bases from J, leaving 12 bases between. Germline V gene lookup returns CDR1 MGHRA and CDR2 YSYEKL. The CDR3 is 15 amino acids. The chain uses TRBV4-1 and TRBJ1-1; maybe TRBD1 (5 bases). Specimen: PBMCs, collected from a glioma patient treated with radiotherapy, temozolomide or both. The TCR was taken from a man aged 45-65 years with glioma. The CDR3 DNA is TGCGCCAGCAGCCCGGGGACGGCTATGAACACTGAAGCTTTCTTT. This sequence encodes CASSPGTAMNTEAFF.